This TCR beta chain was sequenced for a study of PD-1 blockade in classical Hodgkin lymphoma. The germline V gene has CDR1 SSHAT and CDR2 FNYEAQ (reference sequence). The CDR3 length is 14 residues. Generated by immunoSEQ multiplex PCR, the TCRdb table keeps only in-frame clones and is missing some. The sample contains tens of thousands of clones, approximately 91% of which appear only once. As to this clone: The germline gene is not matched at one end of the junction; a read error may be the cause.

Sample time point: newly diagnosed, previously untreated cHL patient sample. The chain has TRBV7-7 and TRBJ2-1, with D possibly matching TRBD2 (5 bases). Sequenced: peripheral blood mononuclear cells (PBMCs). The receptor was isolated from a human donor with classical Hodgkin lymphoma. DNA for the CDR3: TGTGCTAGCAGCCCCGGCCCCAGCGGTAATGAGCAGTTCTTC. It encodes CASSPGPSGNEQFF.